A selection of T cell receptor beta chains follows, all from one sample in a study of T cell repertoires in cytomegalovirus infection. Using its own MiXCR run on the reads, TCRdb lists one record per CDR3 protein. The sample includes approximately 240,000 distinct CDR3 sequences, 9% to 15% of them seen just once. Sequencing used PBMCs. These receptors were collected from a human donor in good health (CMV status not recorded). Some clones in this sample may be carry-over from other donors' samples. CDR3s leave out the opening cysteine and the closing phenylalanine or tryptophan.

J gene	V gene	CDR3 protein
TRBJ2-1	TRBV6-1	ASGWQGADNEQF
TRBJ1-2	TRBV6-1	ASSIGGAGTYGYT
TRBJ1-1	TRBV28	ASSSQRYEAF
TRBJ2-3	TRBV7-2	ASSLAGQGMDTQY
TRBJ1-6	TRBV2	ASSAPLSSPLH
TRBJ1-5	TRBV5-5	ASSGDGTGINQPQH
TRBJ1-4	TRBV5-4	ASSVDRVGEKLF
TRBJ2-7	TRBV28	ASSFGSAYEQY
TRBJ2-7	TRBV7-9	ASSRPVGEQY
TRBJ1-1	TRBV6-1	ASRPTGQNTEAF
TRBJ2-7	TRBV7-9	ASSQGLAERYEQY
TRBJ2-1	TRBV7-8	ASSLIGGGGGNEQF
TRBJ2-7	TRBV12-3/TRBV12-4	ASSPRTGGIGEQY
TRBJ2-1	TRBV28	ASTPSSGVVNEQF
TRBJ1-1	TRBV20-1	SATRVGQVNTEAF
TRBJ1-5	TRBV7-2	ASTFPGQPQH
TRBJ1-1	TRBV19	ASSFGANEAF
TRBJ1-4	TRBV12-3/TRBV12-4	ASSFSRGGYEKLF
TRBJ2-2	TRBV7-2	ASSLESGGAGELF
TRBJ2-5	TRBV6-2/TRBV6-3	ASRRGEETQY
TRBJ2-5	TRBV29-1	SVGGGVGETQY
TRBJ1-1	TRBV20-1	SARPPAGQRNTEAF
TRBJ1-2	TRBV11-2	ASSLDLQGYGYT
TRBJ2-7	TRBV25-1	ASIQGFEYEQC
TRBJ1-1	TRBV7-8	ASSLPRGGGTEAF
TRBJ2-7	TRBV6-1	ATGTGGSYEQY
TRBJ2-1	TRBV7-8	ASSYTGTGDYNEQF
TRBJ2-3	TRBV5-5	ASSLMGGSGTDTQY
TRBJ2-1	TRBV28	ASSLLGAEQF
TRBJ1-1	TRBV7-2	ASFLDHNTEAF
TRBJ2-1	TRBV7-2	ASSLSRDSFENEQF
TRBJ2-5	TRBV7-2	ASSLTREGETQY
TRBJ2-3	TRBV20-1	SAQKLAGDTDTQY
TRBJ2-7	TRBV19	ASSIPRGVIYEQY
TRBJ1-5	TRBV20-1	SARDPGGINQPQH
TRBJ2-3	TRBV5-6	ASSLQGVLVTDTQY
TRBJ1-1	TRBV7-8	ASSSRGQNTEAF
TRBJ2-3	TRBV29-1	SVKDADTQY
TRBJ2-7	TRBV13	ASSRTGAGGYEQY
TRBJ1-1	TRBV29-1	SVAQTSNTEAF
TRBJ2-3	TRBV29-1	SAQGADTQY
TRBJ2-7	TRBV10-3	ATLGGGESYEQY
TRBJ1-5	TRBV19	ASDLGGLPANQPQH
TRBJ1-1	TRBV7-2	ASRRTAYNTEAF
TRBJ2-2	TRBV6-2/TRBV6-3	ASRSGGFAGELF
TRBJ2-3	TRBV20-1	SASETSFGTDTQY
TRBJ2-3	TRBV7-2	ASSPGLAGADTQY
TRBJ2-1	TRBV19	ASRQPGLGGDEQF
TRBJ2-6	TRBV5-8	ASSFRVSGANVLT
TRBJ2-7	TRBV6-2/TRBV6-3	ASSYAGLAYEQY
TRBJ2-1	TRBV5-1	ASSAWDRGSDEQF
TRBJ1-4	TRBV4-3	ASSQTGGNEKLF
TRBJ2-4	TRBV28	ASTLHGVKNIQY
TRBJ1-3	TRBV28	ASTGSTGIDTIY
TRBJ1-1	TRBV10-3	AISEDAGGAEAF
TRBJ1-6	TRBV28	ASSFPDERRFQSSYNSPLH
TRBJ2-1	TRBV6-4	ASSVGEQNEQF
TRBJ2-5	TRBV10-3	AISPGGGEETQY
TRBJ2-7	TRBV4-1	ASSQDRLSGDTWGEQY
TRBJ1-6	TRBV18	ASSPPIQENSPLH